Following are 4 T cell receptor beta chains from one sample sequenced in a study of CD8 T cells in Susac syndrome. Random hexamers were used to reverse transcribe the RNA input (0.5 to 1 ug). TCRdb passed the immunoSEQ multiplex PCR reads through MiXCR, listing each CDR3 protein once. This sample has a few hundred thousand distinct CDR3 sequences; 89% occur once, and the top ten carry under 0.2%. Sequenced: CD8+ T cells from PBMCs. All receptors derive from a human donor with multiple sclerosis.

V and J are TRBV6-2 or TRBV6-3 and TRBJ2-1; 7 positions agree with TRBD2. The trim removed 4 bases at V and 2 bases at J, leaving 2 bases unmatched. Germline CDR1 is MNHEY and CDR2 is SVGEGT. The CDR3 runs 14 residues. The CDR3 DNA reads TGTGCCAGCAGTTGGGAGGGCCCCTACAATGAGCAGTTCTTC. It is translated as CASSWEGPYNEQFF.

This chain connects TRBV25-1 to TRBJ2-5; D is unclear. This CDR3 comprises 12 residues. Germline CDR1 reads MGHDK; CDR2 reads SYGVNS. Trimming pared 3 bases from V and 4 bases from J, leaving 6 bases between. The CDR3 region is CASSDRGETQYF. CDR3 coding DNA: TGTGCCAGCAGTGACCGTGGAGAGACCCAGTACTTC.

V usage is TRBV11-3 and J usage is TRBJ2-3, with 9 positions matching TRBD2. V lost 1 base to trimming and J lost 4 bases; unmatched junction nucleotides: 3. There are 15 residues in the CDR3. Germline values: CDR1 SGHNT, CDR2 YENEEA. The DNA of the CDR3 is TGTGCCAGCAGCTTAGGCGGGGGGGTCGCAGATACGCAGTATTTT. This sequence encodes CASSLGGGVADTQYF.

V and J are TRBV4-3 and TRBJ2-5, with 7 bases matching TRBD2. The CDR3 runs 16 residues. Per germline, CDR1 LGHNA and CDR2 YSLEER. The J segment lost 1 base and the V segment lost 0 bases, leaving 5 bases of the junction unmatched. The CDR3 loop is CASSQDGEGTQETQYF. CDR3 DNA sequence: TGCGCCAGCAGCCAAGATGGGGAGGGCACCCAAGAGACCCAGTACTTC.